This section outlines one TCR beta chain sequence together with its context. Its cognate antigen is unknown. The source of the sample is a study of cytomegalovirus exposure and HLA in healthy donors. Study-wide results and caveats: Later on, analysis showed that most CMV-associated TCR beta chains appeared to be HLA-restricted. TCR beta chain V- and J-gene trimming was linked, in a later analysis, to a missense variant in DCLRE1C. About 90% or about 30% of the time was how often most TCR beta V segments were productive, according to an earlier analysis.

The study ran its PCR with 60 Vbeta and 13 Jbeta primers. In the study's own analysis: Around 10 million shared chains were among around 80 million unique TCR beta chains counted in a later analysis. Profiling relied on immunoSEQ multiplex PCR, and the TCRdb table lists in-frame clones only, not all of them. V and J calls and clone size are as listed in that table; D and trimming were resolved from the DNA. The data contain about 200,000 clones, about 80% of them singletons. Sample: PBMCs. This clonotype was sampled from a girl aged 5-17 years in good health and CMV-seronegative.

The chain's CDR3 is CASSVKRSGQGHQPQHF. CDR3 sequence (DNA): TGTGCCAGCAGCGTTAAAAGGTCTGGACAGGGACATCAGCCCCAGCATTTT. The J gene is TRBJ1-5, the V gene TRBV5-8; 8 bases fit TRBD1. Germline V gene data show CDR1 as SGHTS and CDR2 as YDEGEE. The CDR3 is 17 residues long. V was clipped by 4 bases and J by 5 bases; unmatched bases: 14.